This passage covers 8 T cell receptor beta chains from one sample sequenced in a study of early T cells in non-severe SARS-CoV-2 infection (dated by TCRdb to 2020 to 2022). Library generation was performed with 5' RACE. The sample was run on a NextSeq 500. TCRdb applied fastp at Q25 and MiXCR to the public reads, then kept only in-frame beta chains. Every distinct CDR3 protein forms one entry, paired with its most common genes and DNA. Here the sample has 60,000 to 75,000 distinct CDR3 sequences; 12% occur a single time. About 4.5% of the sample is taken by the ten largest. Material for sequencing was whole blood. Every receptor here comes from an adult who was a healthcare worker with PCR-confirmed SARS-CoV-2 infection or an uninfected control (not recorded which).

This clonotype has only a few counts. Here the CDR3 reads CASRGDTSYEQYF. The CDR3 DNA follows: TGCGCCAGCAGAGGGGACACCTCCTACGAGCAGTACTTC. This rearrangement joins TRBV10-2 to TRBJ2-7; D possibly corresponds to TRBD1 (6 bases). CDR3 length equals 13 residues. The ends were cut back, 6 bases at V and 0 bases at J, with 9 bases in the middle. Germline V gives CDR1 WSHSY, CDR2 SAAADI.

A word on this clonotype: One junction end does not reproduce the germline sequence, and a read error may be involved. The chain couples TRBV11-2 to TRBJ2-7, with 8 bases lining up with TRBD1. This CDR3 comprises 13 residues. Germline lookup yields CDR1 SGHAT and CDR2 FQNNGV. The CDR3 sequence is CAGSKDRAHEQYF. Here the CDR3 DNA reads TGTGCCGGCAGCAAGGACAGGGCCCACGAGCAGTACTTC.

The table lists this clonotype with many counts. V is TRBV2 and J is TRBJ2-1, with 9 positions matching TRBD2. V lost 7 bases to trimming and J lost 3 bases; unmatched junction nucleotides: 7. Germline-derived CDR1 and CDR2 are SNHLY and FYNNEI. This CDR3 comprises 15 residues. The CDR3 DNA sequence: TGTGCCAGCAATCCTAGCGGGACAGTCTACAATGAGCAGTTCTTC. This sequence encodes CASNPSGTVYNEQFF.

This clonotype has ten or more counts. An end of the junction differs from the germline gene, which may be a read error. V is TRBV12-3 or TRBV12-4 and J is TRBJ2-1, with TRBD2 identical over 8 bases. CDR3 size: 16 residues. CDR3 amino acids: CVSSGGTSGPYNEQFF. Here the CDR3 DNA reads TGTGTCAGCAGTGGGGGAACTAGCGGCCCCTACAATGAGCAGTTCTTC.

This chain joins TRBV30 and TRBJ2-5, with 14 bases aligning to TRBD2. The CDR3 has 18 residues. In germline, CDR1 is GTSNPN, CDR2 SVGIG (reference sequence). J lost 5 bases, V lost 2 bases, and 13 bases had no gene match. The CDR3 sequence is CAWSTGWTSGRSPETQYF. In DNA, the CDR3 is TGTGCCTGGAGTACAGGGTGGACTAGCGGGAGGTCCCCTGAGACCCAGTACTTC.

The DNA of the CDR3 is TGTGCCAGCATTAAGTCCGATACGCAGTATTTT. Amino acid sequence: CASIKSDTQYF. This chain joins TRBV7-6 and TRBJ2-3, with D hard to call. The CDR3 length is 11 residues. The V gene's germline CDR1 is SGHVS and CDR2 FNYEAQ. Trimming left V 7 bases short and J 6 bases short, with 8 bases between.

The chain joins TRBV30 to TRBJ2-2; D call uncertain. This CDR3 spans 15 amino acids. V gave up 2 bases and J gave up 3 bases, with 13 bases separating them. Germline V gene sequence: CDR1 GTSNPN, CDR2 SVGIG (reference sequence). CDR3 sequence (DNA): TGTGCCTGGAGTTTTCTTGGCAGTCACACCGGGGAGCTGTTTTTT. Protein product: CAWSFLGSHTGELFF.

This clonotype was seen a handful of times. This sequence joins TRBV5-1 and TRBJ2-1; 11 positions match TRBD2. The ends lost 4 bases at V and 5 bases at J; junction bases unmatched: 14. The CDR3 contains 18 residues. Germline-derived CDR1 and CDR2 are SGHRS and YFSETQ. The CDR3 loop is CASSPLSPSGGPHNEQFF. Here the CDR3 DNA reads TGCGCCAGCAGCCCCCTCTCCCCTAGCGGGGGGCCGCACAATGAGCAGTTCTTC.